This T cell receptor (beta chain) was obtained from a study of molecular identifiers for immune sequencing clone quantification. TCRdb re-called the PCR reads with MiXCR, one entry per CDR3 protein. Of approximately 500,000 distinct CDR3 sequences listed, about 20% are singletons. V shed 3 bases, J shed 2 bases, and the junction held 8 bases outside the gene matches. The CDR3 loop spans 17 amino acids. The V gene's germline CDR1 is SEHNR and CDR2 FQNEAQ (reference sequence). This clonotype was found a few times. The chain carries TRBV7-9 and TRBJ2-3; 10 nucleotides match TRBD2. Specimen: naive CD8+ T cells from blood, with Jurkat cell RNA spiked in. Stated subset: FACS-sorted CD8+CD4-CCR7+CD45RA+ naive T cells. The clonotype originates from a human donor in good health. Some libraries in this study had Jurkat cell RNA spiked in. The CDR3 region is CASSFPLAGAHTDTQYF. The CDR3 DNA reads as TGTGCCAGCAGCTTCCCTCTAGCGGGGGCTCACACAGATACGCAGTATTTT.